What follows are 16 T cell receptor beta chains derived from one specimen sequenced in a study of cytomegalovirus exposure and HLA in healthy donors. PCR used 60 Vbeta primers and 13 Jbeta primers. Clones were sequenced by immunoSEQ multiplex PCR, and TCRdb holds only the in-frame ones, with some missing. The repertoire has 70,000 to 100,000 clones, 80% of them found once; the top ten carry 2% to 2.5%. Sequencing was carried out using PBMCs. All receptors derive from a man younger than 35 in good health and CMV-seronegative.

The chain employs TRBV13 and TRBJ1-2; 10 bases fit TRBD1. Germline V gene data show CDR1 as PRHDT and CDR2 as FYEKMQ (reference sequence). V lost 0 bases and J lost 6; bases outside the gene matches: 1. This CDR3 contains 14 residues. The CDR3 here is CASSLGDRGDGYTF. The CDR3 nucleotides are TGTGCCAGCAGCTTAGGGGACAGGGGGGATGGCTACACCTTC.

The chain employs TRBV7-3 and TRBJ1-6, with a tentative D call TRBD1 (6 bases). CDR1 is SGHTA, CDR2 FQGTGA, per germline. V lost 2 bases to trimming and J lost 10 bases, with 12 bases between them. The CDR3 loop spans 14 amino acids. The CDR3 DNA sequence: TGTGCCAGCAGCTTATTCCAGGGGTCCTCACCCCTCCACTTT. Protein product: CASSLFQGSSPLHF.

The chain combines TRBV13 with TRBJ2-7, with D perhaps TRBD1 (6 bases). CDR3 size: 18 residues. The germline CDR1 and CDR2 sequences are PRHDT and FYEKMQ (reference sequence). Deletions cut 0 bases from V and 0 bases from J, with 18 bases between. The CDR3 is CASSLGYAQGPNSYEQYF. CDR3 coding DNA: TGTGCCAGCAGCTTAGGTTACGCACAGGGTCCAAACTCCTACGAGCAGTACTTC.

This clone appeared once. This rearrangement joins TRBV29-1 to TRBJ1-4, with TRBD1 matching 8 bases. This CDR3 is built from 13 residues. The germline V gene encodes CDR1 SQVTM and CDR2 ANQGSEA. The junction had 7 bases not matched to a gene; V was cut back by 7 bases and J by 6 bases. As DNA, the CDR3 is TGCAGCGCCGGGACAGGTGCCCATGAAAAACTGTTTTTT. Protein: CSAGTGAHEKLFF.

The chain combines TRBV4-2 with TRBJ2-5; TRBD2 aligns across 7 bases. Unmatched junction bases numbered 6, after V lost 1 base and J lost 1 base. In germline, CDR1 is LGHNA, CDR2 YNFKEQ. The CDR3 length is 16 residues. CDR3: CASSQARRGTQETQYF. CDR3 nucleotide sequence: TGTGCCAGCAGCCAAGCTCGGCGGGGGACCCAAGAGACCCAGTACTTC.

This sequence joins TRBV6-1 and TRBJ1-2; D is perhaps TRBD1 (6 bases). Germline assignment: CDR1 MNHNS and CDR2 SASEGT. Between the trimmed V and J ends, which lost 2 bases and 8 bases, there was a span of 18 bases. CDR3 length equals 15 residues. The CDR3 nucleotides are TGTGCCAGCAGTGAACCGGCCGCGACAGGAGCGGGCTACACCTTC. It translates to CASSEPAATGAGYTF.

The chain uses TRBV6-6 and TRBJ1-3, with 8 bases matching TRBD1. From germline, CDR1 is MNHNY and CDR2 SVGAGI (reference sequence). Trimming took 5 bases from V and 2 from J; bases not matched to a gene: 8. This CDR3 is built from 16 residues. The CDR3 region is CASSPPSTGAGNTIYF. The CDR3 region has the DNA TGTGCCAGCAGTCCACCCTCGACAGGGGCTGGAAACACCATATATTTT.

The rearrangement links TRBV19 to TRBJ1-2; 8 nucleotides match TRBD1. CDR1 LNHDA and CDR2 SQIVND come from the germline V gene (reference sequence). The CDR3 spans 13 residues. V trimming: 9 bases; J trimming: 6 bases; junction bases outside the gene matches: 9. CDR3 sequence reads: CASTQGVVNGYTF. Here the CDR3 DNA reads TGTGCCAGCACACAGGGGGTTGTAAATGGCTACACCTTC.

The chain links TRBV5-1 to TRBJ2-1, with TRBD2 matching over 13 bases. This CDR3 has 16 amino acids. The V and J ends lost 5 bases and 2 bases, in that order; junction bases with no gene match: 4. Germline values: CDR1 SGHRS, CDR2 YFSETQ. CDR3 amino acids: CASSLTSGGTYNEQFF. In DNA, the CDR3 is TGCGCCAGCAGTCTGACTAGCGGGGGGACCTACAATGAGCAGTTCTTC.

This chain uses TRBV19 with TRBJ1-1, with TRBD1 matching 11 bases. The CDR3 is 14 amino acids. J lost 5 bases, V lost 7 bases, and 6 bases had no gene match. CDR1 and CDR2 from the germline V gene are LNHDA and SQIVND (reference sequence). DNA of the CDR3: TGTGCCAGTAAGGGGGACAGGGGGGTGACTGAAGCTTTCTTT. Protein product: CASKGDRGVTEAFF.

The V and J genes are TRBV2 and TRBJ1-4, with 12 bases matching TRBD1. This CDR3 has 19 residues. From germline, CDR1 is SNHLY and CDR2 FYNNEI. The ends lost 1 base at V and 0 bases at J; junction bases unmatched: 6. CDR3: CASSEGDRGLQPTNEKLFF. The CDR3 DNA sequence: TGTGCCAGCAGTGAAGGGGACAGGGGGCTCCAACCAACTAATGAAAAACTGTTTTTT. Filled out from reference TRBV2 and TRBJ1-4, the complete variable domain reads EPEVTQTPSHQVTQMGQEVILRCVPISNHLYFYWYRQILGQKVEFLVSFYNNEISEKSEIFDDQFSVERPDGSNFTLKIRSTKLEDSAMYFCASSEGDRGLQPTNEKLFFGSGTQLSVL.

The chain couples TRBV4-1 to TRBJ1-1; D might be TRBD1 (6 bases). This CDR3 region has 15 residues. Germline V gene data show CDR1 as MGHRA and CDR2 as YSYEKL. V was shortened by 2 bases and J by 1 base, with 11 bases between the two germline ends. As DNA, the CDR3 is TGCGCCAGCAGCCAACCGGGGACACCGAACACTGAAGCTTTCTTT. Encoded protein: CASSQPGTPNTEAFF.

The gene calls are TRBV6-5 and TRBJ2-5; 10 bases align to TRBD1. The closer fit of TRBJ2-7 to the DNA end suggests the J call may be wrong. The CDR3 runs to 13 residues. In germline, CDR1 is MNHEY, CDR2 SVGAGI. The CDR3 DNA follows: TGTGCCAGCATCGACAGGGGGCAGGGCGAGCAGTACTTC. Its protein product is CASIDRGQGEQYF.

This clone came up a few times. The junction does not match germline at one end; this may be a read error. The J gene is TRBJ1-3, the V gene TRBV7-9, with D possibly being TRBD1 (6 bases). CDR1 SEHNR and CDR2 FQNEAQ come from the germline V gene (reference sequence). The CDR3 covers 16 residues. CDR3 nucleotides: TGTTCCAGCGGGAGCTCAGGGGCAACCTCTGGAAACACCATATATTTT. Residues: CSSGSSGATSGNTIYF.

DNA of the CDR3: TGTGCCAGCAGTGAGGAACTGGGCGGCTACACCTTC. This translates into CASSEELGGYTF. This chain links TRBV2 with TRBJ1-2; D ambiguous. The V end lost 3 bases, the J end lost 8 bases, and 10 bases lay between the germline ends. Germline-derived CDR1 and CDR2 are SNHLY and FYNNEI. The CDR3 runs to 12 residues.

The V and J genes are TRBV18 and TRBJ1-5, with TRBD1 identical over 8 bases. Germline V gene lookup returns CDR1 KGHSH and CDR2 LQKENI. The V segment lost 4 bases and the J segment 4 bases; nucleotides outside the gene matches: 3. The CDR3 has 14 residues. The CDR3 protein is CASSLTGGNQPQHF. CDR3 coding DNA: TGTGCCAGCTCACTTACAGGGGGGAATCAGCCCCAGCATTTT.